The clone carrying this TCR beta chain was observed a handful of times. V lost 3 bases, J lost 10 bases, and 12 bases lay in between. The CDR3 spans 11 residues. Germline values: CDR1 DFQATT, CDR2 SNEGSKA (reference sequence). The data derive from a study of blood T cell repertoires in COVID-19. In the authors' methods: Counts of nucleated cells, estimated from reference gene primer amplification, were obtained. Only in-frame clones appear in the TCRdb table, and some are missing; sequencing was by immunoSEQ multiplex PCR. V and J calls and clone size are those listed in that table; D and trimming were worked out from the DNA. The sample holds tens of thousands of clones, about 88% seen once.

The sample taken for sequencing was peripheral blood. The chain is built from TRBV20-1 and TRBJ1-1, with TRBD1 as a possible D gene (5 bases). The receptor's source is a human donor in a cohort sampled during active COVID-19. For the CDR3, the DNA is TGCAGTGCTAGCCTCTGGGGGGGAGCTTTCTTT. Its translation: CSASLWGGAFF.